The 11 T cell receptor beta chains in this list originate from one sample, sequenced in a study of shared clonotypes between healthy human individuals. TCRdb keeps only in-frame clones here, not all; method: immunoSEQ multiplex PCR. The sample contains 90,000 to 120,000 clones, around 68% of which appear only once. What was sequenced was memory CD8+ T cells sorted from blood. The subset: CD45RO+ cells pooled with CCR7-negative TemRA cells. These TCRs come from a young woman in good health.

This chain's CDR3 is CATSTKTSGSETQYF. Here the CDR3 DNA reads TGTGCCACCAGCACCAAGACTAGCGGGAGTGAGACCCAGTACTTC. The V gene is TRBV15, the J gene TRBJ2-5; the match to TRBD2 covers 12 bases. V lost 4 bases, J lost 5 bases, and 5 bases stayed unmatched. This CDR3 spans 15 amino acids. Germline lookup yields CDR1 LNHNV and CDR2 YYDKDF (reference sequence).

The chain carries TRBV2 and TRBJ2-7; D remains unclear. CDR3 size: 10 residues. Trimming left V 5 bases short and J 4 bases short, with 3 bases between. Germline CDR1 is SNHLY and CDR2 is FYNNEI. The CDR3 nucleotides are TGTGCCAGCAGTCTATACGAGCAGTACTTC. Its translation is CASSLYEQYF.

This clone was observed a single time. One end of the junction does not line up with germline, which may come from a read error. The V call is TRBV7-6, the J call TRBJ1-1; D is perhaps TRBD1 (5 bases). CDR1 and CDR2 from the germline V gene are SGHVS and FNYEAQ. This CDR3 is built from 16 residues. CDR3 protein: CASSFVLGEGSSEACF. The CDR3 coding sequence is TGTGCCAGCAGCTTCGTCCTGGGGGAGGGCAGCTCTGAAGCTTGCTTT.

V gene TRBV14 combines with J gene TRBJ2-1; D gene unclear. The CDR3 has 14 residues. Trimming pared 1 base from V and 7 bases from J, leaving 11 bases between. Germline CDR1 and CDR2: SGHDN and FVKESK. This CDR3 reads CASSQVAGLNEQFF. The CDR3 DNA reads as TGTGCCAGCAGCCAAGTTGCAGGTTTGAATGAGCAGTTCTTC.

The sample holds a few counts of this clone. V gene TRBV20-1 combines with J gene TRBJ1-5, with D hard to call. Germline CDR1 and CDR2: DFQATT and SNEGSKA (reference sequence). V was pared by 5 bases and J by 6 bases, with 5 bases between. CDR3 length: 10 residues. CDR3 in amino acids: CSALGQPQHF. CDR3 nucleotide sequence: TGCAGTGCTTTAGGTCAGCCCCAGCATTTT.

In this sample, this clone turned up a few times. The J gene is TRBJ2-4, the V gene TRBV4-2; 14 bases line up with TRBD2. V was clipped by 2 bases and J by 4 bases; unmatched bases: 4. Germline CDR1 and CDR2: LGHNA and YNFKEQ. The CDR3 totals 17 residues. CDR3 loop: CASSQTWTSGGKNIQYF. CDR3 sequence (DNA): TGTGCCAGCAGCCAAACTTGGACTAGCGGGGGGAAAAACATTCAGTACTTC.

There are many counts of this clone. The gene calls are TRBV4-2 and TRBJ2-3, with 8 bases aligning to TRBD2. V lost 0 bases and J lost 5; bases outside the gene matches: 10. Germline CDR1 LGHNA, CDR2 YNFKEQ. The length of the CDR3 is 17 residues. CDR3 bases: TGTGCCAGCAGCCAAGATTGGAGCGGGAGTGGTCGAGATACGCAGTATTTT. Its translation: CASSQDWSGSGRDTQYF.

CDR3 region: CASSLGTAEQFF. The CDR3 region has the DNA TGCGCCAGCAGCCTCGGGACTGCCGAGCAGTTCTTC. The chain links TRBV4-1 to TRBJ2-1; D possibly corresponds to TRBD2 (6 bases). The germline CDR1 and CDR2 sequences are MGHRA and YSYEKL. The CDR3 covers 12 residues. V lost 4 bases and J lost 10, with 11 bases in between.

This chain connects TRBV4-1 to TRBJ2-7, with 7 bases matching TRBD1. Germline V gene data show CDR1 as MGHRA and CDR2 as YSYEKL. The ends lost 0 bases at V and 1 base at J; junction bases unmatched: 3. The CDR3 contains 15 residues. DNA for the CDR3: TGCGCCAGCAGCCAAGATCCACAGGGGTCCTACGAGCAGTACTTC. It yields the protein CASSQDPQGSYEQYF.

This clone was seen a few times. This sequence joins TRBV7-9 and TRBJ2-7; D is unclear. CDR3 size: 11 residues. The germline V gene has CDR1 SEHNR and CDR2 FQNEAQ (reference sequence). Deletions cut 0 bases from V and 5 bases from J, with 2 bases between. CDR3 coding DNA: TGTGCCAGCAGCTTAGCGGACGAGCAGTACTTC. This translates into CASSLADEQYF.

This clone was seen just once. The chain joins TRBV7-9 to TRBJ1-4; D not certain. The CDR3 sequence is 16 residues long. The V gene lost 3 bases and the J gene lost 4 bases, with 15 bases spanning the gap. Germline values: CDR1 SEHNR, CDR2 FQNEAQ (reference sequence). The CDR3: CASSFSVGGLNEKLFF. CDR3 bases: TGTGCCAGCAGCTTTTCAGTTGGTGGCCTTAATGAAAAACTGTTTTTT.